This T cell receptor beta chain was documented in a study of cytomegalovirus exposure and HLA in healthy donors. Notes on the study in general: TCR beta V segments were, for the most part, productive about 87% or about 30% of the time in an earlier analysis. Reports indicate that TCR beta sequences accurately predicted the HLA-A and HLA-B alleles of most subjects.

When sampled, the donors appeared nominally healthy, though they likely had unrecorded immune exposures. Primers for the PCR totalled 60 Vbeta and 13 Jbeta. The repertoire was sequenced with immunoSEQ multiplex PCR; TCRdb's copy has only in-frame clones and lacks some. This sample has roughly 110,000 clones, with around 71% found just once. Regarding this clone: The antigen is undetermined.

The receptor's source is a boy aged 5-17 years in good health and CMV-seronegative. The sample consisted of PBMCs.

CDR3: CASSSTTGTYGYTF. The CDR3 bases are TGTGCCAGCAGCTCCACGACAGGGACCTATGGCTACACCTTC. The chain joins TRBV11-2 to TRBJ1-2; 7 nucleotides align to TRBD1. Trimming cost V 4 bases and J 4 bases; bases outside gene matches: 6. Germline loops: CDR1 SGHAT, CDR2 FQNNGV. The CDR3 contains 14 residues.